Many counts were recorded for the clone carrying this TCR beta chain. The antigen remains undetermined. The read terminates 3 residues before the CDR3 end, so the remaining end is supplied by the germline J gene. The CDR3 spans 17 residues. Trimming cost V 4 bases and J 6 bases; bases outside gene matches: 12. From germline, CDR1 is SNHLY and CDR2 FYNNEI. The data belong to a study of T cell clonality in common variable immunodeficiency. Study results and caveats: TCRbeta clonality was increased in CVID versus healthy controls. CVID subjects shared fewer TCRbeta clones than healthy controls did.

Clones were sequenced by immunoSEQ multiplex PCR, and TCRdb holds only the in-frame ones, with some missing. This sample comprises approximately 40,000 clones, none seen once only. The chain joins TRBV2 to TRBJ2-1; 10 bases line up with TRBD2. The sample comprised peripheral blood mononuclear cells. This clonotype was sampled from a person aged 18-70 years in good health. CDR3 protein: CASSGKASGRGPNEQFF. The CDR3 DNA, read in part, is TGTGCCAGCAGTGGGAAGGCAAGCGGGAGGGGGCCCAATGAG.